The 9 T cell receptor beta chains below all came from one sample that was sequenced in a study of glioma-infiltrating T cells. The iRepertoire nested amplicon-rescue multiplex PCR amplified TCR alpha and beta CDR3s from RNA. TCRdb analysed the multiplex PCR reads with MiXCR anew, one entry per CDR3 protein. The sample includes 100,000 to 150,000 distinct CDR3 sequences, 20% to 25% of them seen just once. Sequencing was carried out using glioma tissue, nonneoplastic brain tissue, or PBMCs (not recorded which). All receptors derive from a human donor with low-grade glioma or glioblastoma, undergoing nonglioma brain surgery, or in good health (not recorded which).

The CDR3 DNA follows: TGCGCCAGCAGCCAAGTAACGGGAAAGGGGCAAAGTGAGCAGTTCTTC. Encoded protein: CASSQVTGKGQSEQFF. The V gene is TRBV4-1, the J gene TRBJ2-1; D assignment may be TRBD1 or TRBD2 (5 bases each). CDR1 and CDR2 (germline): MGHRA, YSYEKL. Trimming pared 1 base from V and 9 bases from J, leaving 19 bases between. The CDR3 sequence is 16 residues long.

Note on this clonotype: A single base separates this from a much larger clone, so it may be a read error. V usage is TRBV19 and J usage is TRBJ1-1, with TRBD1 matching over 7 bases. V lost 5 bases and J lost 4; bases outside the gene matches: 10. The CDR3 length is 15 residues. The germline gives CDR1 LNHDA, CDR2 SQIVND (reference sequence). The CDR3 protein is CASSSAGTVGTEAFF. In nucleotides, the CDR3 is TGTGCCAGTAGTTCAGCCGGGACAGTGGGCACTGAAGCTTTCTTT.

Details on this clonotype: A clone one base away is much larger, so this may be a read error. The chain has TRBV7-9 and TRBJ2-7, with D unresolved. Trimming took off 3 bases at V and 12 bases at J, with 15 bases between the two ends. Germline CDR1 reads SEHNR; CDR2 reads FQNEAQ (reference sequence). This CDR3 region has 12 residues. CDR3 coding DNA: TGTGCCAGCAGCTTCGGTGTTATTTCTCTGTACTTC. Translation gives CASSFGVISLYF.

This clonotype has just a few counts. J is TRBJ2-3 and V is TRBV19, with 14 positions matching TRBD2. This CDR3 contains 16 residues. Germline lookup yields CDR1 LNHDA and CDR2 SQIVND (reference sequence). After removal of 9 bases from V and 1 base from J, the junction contained 6 bases not matched to a gene. In nucleotides, the CDR3 is TGTGCCAGCCGGCGACTAGCGGGAGGGGGCACAGATACGCAGTATTTT. It codes for CASRRLAGGGTDTQYF.

As concerns this clonotype: Mismatch with germline at one junction end may stem from a read error. The chain joins TRBV6-1 to TRBJ2-3; the match to TRBD2 covers 7 bases. There are 17 residues in the CDR3. The germline V gene has CDR1 MNHNS and CDR2 SASEGT. The CDR3 DNA reads as TGTGCCAGCAGTGAAACGGATAGCGGGTTTAGCACAGATGCGCAGTATTTT. This gives the protein CASSETDSGFSTDAQYF.

This clonotype was observed at least ten times. The chain couples TRBV27 to TRBJ1-6; D gene unclear. The CDR3 is 15 residues long. The V and J ends lost 4 bases and 8 bases respectively, with 15 bases between them. The germline CDR1 and CDR2 sequences are MNHEY and SMNVEV (reference sequence). DNA for the CDR3: TGTGCCAGCAGTTGGGCCCCCCGGGCGTATTCACCCCTCCACTTT. Its translation: CASSWAPRAYSPLHF.

This clonotype has more than one count but fewer than ten. This chain joins TRBV18 and TRBJ2-3; D unresolved. CDR1 and CDR2 (germline): KGHSH, LQKENI. V dropped 0 bases and J dropped 7 bases, with 5 bases sitting between them. This CDR3 comprises 12 residues. This chain's CDR3 is CASSPPANTQYF. The DNA of the CDR3 is TGTGCCAGCTCACCACCCGCGAATACGCAGTATTTT.

This clonotype was observed at least ten times. This chain connects TRBV12-3 or TRBV12-4 to TRBJ2-1; no clear D gene. The CDR3 is 15 residues long. As DNA, the CDR3 is TGTGTCTCCGCCCCAGCGCCGAGCTCCTACAATGAGCAGTTCTTC. Translating gives CVSAPAPSSYNEQFF.

This clonotype was counted at least ten times. The J gene is TRBJ1-1, the V gene TRBV3-1; weak D call: TRBD1 (5 bases). CDR1 and CDR2 from the germline V gene are LGHDT and YNNKEL (reference sequence). Trimming pared 6 bases from V and 4 bases from J, leaving 15 bases between. This CDR3 spans 14 amino acids. CDR3 nucleotide sequence: TGTGCCAGCAGAGACTTCGGGGGTGGCACTGAAGCTTTCTTT. Translation gives CASRDFGGGTEAFF.